The present T cell receptor (beta chain) was sequenced within a study of blood T cell repertoires in COVID-19. The overall study: T cells, B-cell-depleted T cells, or PBMCs provided the cDNA or gDNA that served as material.

In the original processing: Nucleated cell counts were estimated from reference gene primer amplification. Only in-frame clones appear in the TCRdb table, and some are missing; sequencing was by immunoSEQ multiplex PCR. V and J calls plus clone size are reproduced from that table; the DNA served to infer D and trimming. The data contain around 380,000 clones, roughly 77% of them seen just once; the ten biggest clones take up 1.1%. V was cut by 4 bases and J by 2 bases, with 10 bases left in between. CDR3 size: 15 residues. Germline V gene sequence: CDR1 SGHRS, CDR2 YFSETQ. The sequenced sample consisted of peripheral blood. The chain employs TRBV5-1 and TRBJ2-6, with D hard to call. This clonotype was sampled from a human donor with acute or convalescent COVID-19. The donor label of this sample is uncertain. CDR3 protein: CASSARQAGANVLTF. The CDR3 nucleotides read TGCGCCAGCAGCGCCCGGCAGGCTGGGGCCAACGTCCTGACTTTC.